This T cell receptor (beta chain) came from a study of blood T cell repertoires in COVID-19. The wider study: Whether acute or convalescent, the COVID-19 samples came from the United States, Italy and Spain. Sources were T cells, B-cell-depleted T cells, or PBMCs; the material itself was cDNA or gDNA.

The authors' processing: For nucleated cells, counts were estimated from reference gene primer amplification. Generated by immunoSEQ multiplex PCR, the TCRdb table keeps only in-frame clones and is missing some. For V, J and clone size, that table is used; D and trimming come from the DNA. The table lists 150,000 to 250,000 clones, 70% to 85% of them singletons. CDR3 length: 13 amino acids. V was shortened by 6 bases and J by 5 bases, with 14 bases between the two germline ends. This chain joins TRBV12-3 or TRBV12-4 and TRBJ2-7, with D perhaps matching TRBD2 (7 bases). The sequencing input was peripheral blood. This clonotype was sampled from a human donor with acute or convalescent COVID-19. The donor label of this sample is uncertain. CDR3 coding DNA: TGTGCCAGCAGGGAGGGGGGGCGCCACGAGCAGTACTTC. This sequence encodes CASREGGRHEQYF.